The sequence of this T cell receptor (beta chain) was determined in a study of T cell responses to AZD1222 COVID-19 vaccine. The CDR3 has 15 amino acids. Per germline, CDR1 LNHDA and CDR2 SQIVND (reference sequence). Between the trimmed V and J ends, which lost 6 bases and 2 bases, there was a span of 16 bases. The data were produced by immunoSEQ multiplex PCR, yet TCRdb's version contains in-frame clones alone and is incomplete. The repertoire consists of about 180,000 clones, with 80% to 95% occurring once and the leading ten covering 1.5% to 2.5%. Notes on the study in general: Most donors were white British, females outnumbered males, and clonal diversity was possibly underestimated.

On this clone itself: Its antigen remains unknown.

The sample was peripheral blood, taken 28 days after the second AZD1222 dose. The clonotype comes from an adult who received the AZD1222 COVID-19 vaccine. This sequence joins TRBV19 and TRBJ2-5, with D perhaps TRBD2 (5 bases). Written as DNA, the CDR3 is TGTGCCAGTAGCCCTCCCGGGGTACCTCAAGAGACCCAGTACTTC. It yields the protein CASSPPGVPQETQYF.